This entry is about one TCR beta chain. PCR primers comprised 60 Vbeta and 13 Jbeta primers. Using immunoSEQ multiplex PCR, the repertoire was profiled, and TCRdb retains in-frame clones only, with some absent. This sample has about 170,000 clones, with roughly 84% found just once. The record originates from a study of cytomegalovirus exposure and HLA in healthy donors. There are 13 residues in the CDR3. J gave up 8 bases and V 0 bases, and 0 bases lay outside the gene matches. Per germline, CDR1 SGHDT and CDR2 YYEEEE. This receptor was obtained from a boy between 2 and 15 years old in good health and CMV-seronegative. Specimen: PBMCs. This chain connects TRBV5-6 to TRBJ2-1; TRBD2 matches 9 bases. CDR3 loop: CASSLGLADEQFF. The CDR3 nucleotides read TGTGCCAGCAGCTTGGGACTAGCGGATGAGCAGTTCTTC.